This T cell receptor beta chain was retrieved from a study of chemoradiotherapy in HPV16-positive cancers. Study-level background: Candidate HPV-specific T-cell clones and common TCR motifs came from functional assays in two HPV16-positive patients. The study, taken as a whole, reports: Only a couple of HPV16-positive patients supplied the functional HPV-specificity definition.

Of note for this clone: No antigen is known for it.

Sequencing was performed with immunoSEQ multiplex PCR; in TCRdb, only in-frame clones are kept and a portion is missing. Seen here are approximately 28,000 clones, about 89% observed once, and the top ten hold approximately 22%. This TCR derives from a human donor with HPV-associated anogenital cancer. The source was blood, collected from a patient who underwent chemoradiotherapy.

The CDR3 DNA reads as TGTGCCAGCAGCTTAGGTCTCACGGCATCAAGTTCACCCCTCCACTTT. Translation: CASSLGLTASSSPLHF. The chain links TRBV7-2 to TRBJ1-6; D remains ambiguous. Per the germline V gene, CDR1 is SGHTA and CDR2 is FQGNSA. CDR3 length: 16 residues. V lost 1 base, J lost 9 bases, and 16 bases lay in between.